Presented here are 5 T cell receptor beta chains from one specimen sequenced in a study of blood T cell repertoires in COVID-19. The assay was immunoSEQ multiplex PCR, and TCRdb's table has in-frame clones only and misses some. The sample contains fewer than 150,000 clones, nearly 90% of which appear only once. Source material: peripheral blood. The receptors originated from an older woman with COVID-19, enrolled during active disease.

The chain carries TRBV5-1 and TRBJ1-1; the match to TRBD1 covers 7 bases. The ends lost 4 bases at V and 3 bases at J; junction bases unmatched: 9. Germline values: CDR1 SGHRS, CDR2 YFSETQ. The CDR3 contains 15 residues. CDR3: CASSTPGGRYTEAFF. CDR3 in DNA: TGCGCCAGCAGCACCCCAGGGGGTAGGTACACTGAAGCTTTCTTT.

The chain couples TRBV20-1 to TRBJ2-2; 7 bases agree with TRBD1. This CDR3 has 18 residues. V lost 3 bases to trimming and J lost 0 bases; unmatched junction nucleotides: 13. Germline V gene lookup returns CDR1 DFQATT and CDR2 SNEGSKA (reference sequence). The CDR3 bases are TGCAGTGCTAGTACGGCGACAGGGAGTCGAGCGAACACCGGGGAGCTGTTTTTT. It is translated as CSASTATGSRANTGELFF.

The V call is TRBV10-3, the J call TRBJ1-1, with D possibly being TRBD1 (5 bases). Trimming took off 10 bases at V and 4 bases at J, with 19 bases between the two ends. The CDR3 is 14 residues long. Germline loops: CDR1 ENHRY, CDR2 SYGVKD. CDR3 sequence: CATRIGQGSTEAFF. CDR3 coding DNA: TGTGCCACCCGCATAGGGCAGGGAAGCACTGAAGCTTTCTTT.

The CDR3 loop is CASNPTGVGGAFF. DNA for the CDR3: TGTGCCAGCAACCCGACAGGGGTAGGGGGAGCTTTCTTT. V and J are TRBV5-5 and TRBJ1-1; 8 nucleotides match TRBD1. CDR3 length: 13 amino acids. Germline V lookup: CDR1 SGHKS, CDR2 YYEKEE (reference sequence). The V gene end was trimmed by 6 bases and the J gene end by 10 bases; junction bases not matched to a gene: 11.

The chain couples TRBV27 to TRBJ2-5; TRBD2 matches at 9 bases. Germline V gene lookup returns CDR1 MNHEY and CDR2 SMNVEV (reference sequence). V lost 3 bases, J lost 3 bases, and 5 bases stayed unmatched. The CDR3 has 15 residues. The CDR3 sequence is CASSFRRLAEETQYF. The CDR3 region has the DNA TGTGCCAGCAGTTTTCGGAGACTAGCGGAAGAGACCCAGTACTTC.